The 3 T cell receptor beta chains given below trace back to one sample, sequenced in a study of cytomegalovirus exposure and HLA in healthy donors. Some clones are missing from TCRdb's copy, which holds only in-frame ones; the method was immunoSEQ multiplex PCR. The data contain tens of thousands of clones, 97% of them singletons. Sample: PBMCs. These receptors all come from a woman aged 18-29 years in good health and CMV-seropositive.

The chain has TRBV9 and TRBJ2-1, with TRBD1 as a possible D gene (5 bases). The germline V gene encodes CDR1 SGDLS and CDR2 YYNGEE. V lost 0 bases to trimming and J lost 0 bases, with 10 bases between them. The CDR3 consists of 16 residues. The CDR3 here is CASSVGTGISYNEQFF. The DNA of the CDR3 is TGTGCCAGCAGCGTAGGTACAGGCATCTCCTACAATGAGCAGTTCTTC.

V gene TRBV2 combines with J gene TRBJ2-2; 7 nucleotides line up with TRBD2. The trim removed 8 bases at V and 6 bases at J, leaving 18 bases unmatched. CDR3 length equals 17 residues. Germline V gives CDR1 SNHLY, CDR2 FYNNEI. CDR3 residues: CASSDGGLPTNSGELFF. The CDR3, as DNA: TGTGCCAGCTCCGACGGGGGACTACCTACTAATTCCGGGGAGCTGTTTTTT.

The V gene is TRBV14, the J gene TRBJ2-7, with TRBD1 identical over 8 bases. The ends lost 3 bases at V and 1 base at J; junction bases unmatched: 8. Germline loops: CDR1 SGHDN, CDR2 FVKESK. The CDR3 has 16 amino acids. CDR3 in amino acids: CASSQLTGQDSYEQYF. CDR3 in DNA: TGTGCCAGCAGCCAGTTGACGGGACAGGATTCCTACGAGCAGTACTTC.